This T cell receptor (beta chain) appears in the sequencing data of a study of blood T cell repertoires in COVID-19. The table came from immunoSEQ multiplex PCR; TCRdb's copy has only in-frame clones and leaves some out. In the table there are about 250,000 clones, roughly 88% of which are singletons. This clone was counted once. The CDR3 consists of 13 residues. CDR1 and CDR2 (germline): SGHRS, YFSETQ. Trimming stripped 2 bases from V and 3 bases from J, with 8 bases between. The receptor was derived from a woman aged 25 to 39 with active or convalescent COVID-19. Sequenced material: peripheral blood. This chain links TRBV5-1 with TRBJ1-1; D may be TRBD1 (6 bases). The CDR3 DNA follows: TGCGCCAGCAGCTTAACAGGGTACACTGAAGCTTTCTTT. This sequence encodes CASSLTGYTEAFF.